This T cell receptor beta chain was captured in a study of T cell responses to AZD1222 COVID-19 vaccine. Study-wide points: Spike-specific TCR breadth and depth grew following two AZD1222 doses.

TCRdb's table, derived via immunoSEQ multiplex PCR, lists solely in-frame clones and lacks some. The sample lists 150,000 to 200,000 clones, about nine tenths seen once, with around 5.8% in the top ten. Worth noting for this clone: Its antigen remains unknown.

This clonotype was sampled from an adult in good health. The sample was peripheral blood, taken on day 0 of AZD1222 vaccination.

Here the CDR3 DNA reads TGCAGCGTTGAATCCGCTAACTATGGCTACACCTTC. This sequence encodes CSVESANYGYTF. The V call is TRBV29-1, the J call TRBJ1-2; the D is unclear. In germline, CDR1 is SQVTM, CDR2 ANQGSEA. The CDR3 extends over 12 amino acids. The V end was cut by 2 bases, the J end by 0 bases, with 4 bases between.